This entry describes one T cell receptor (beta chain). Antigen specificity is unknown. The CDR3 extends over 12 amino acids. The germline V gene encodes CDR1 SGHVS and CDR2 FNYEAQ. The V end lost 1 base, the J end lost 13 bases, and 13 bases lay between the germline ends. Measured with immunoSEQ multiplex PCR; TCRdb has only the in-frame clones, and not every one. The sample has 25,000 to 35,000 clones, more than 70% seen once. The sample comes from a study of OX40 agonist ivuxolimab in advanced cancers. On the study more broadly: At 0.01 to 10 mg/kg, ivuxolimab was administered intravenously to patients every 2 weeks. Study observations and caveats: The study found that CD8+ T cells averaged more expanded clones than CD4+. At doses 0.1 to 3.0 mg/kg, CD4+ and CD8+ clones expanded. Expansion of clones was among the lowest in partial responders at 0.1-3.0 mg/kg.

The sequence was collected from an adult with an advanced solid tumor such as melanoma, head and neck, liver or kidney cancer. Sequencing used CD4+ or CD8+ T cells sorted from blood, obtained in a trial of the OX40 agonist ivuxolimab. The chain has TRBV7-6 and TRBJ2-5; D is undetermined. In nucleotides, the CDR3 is TGTGCCAGCAGCTTAGGGTCAGTCCTCCTGTACTTC. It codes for CASSLGSVLLYF.